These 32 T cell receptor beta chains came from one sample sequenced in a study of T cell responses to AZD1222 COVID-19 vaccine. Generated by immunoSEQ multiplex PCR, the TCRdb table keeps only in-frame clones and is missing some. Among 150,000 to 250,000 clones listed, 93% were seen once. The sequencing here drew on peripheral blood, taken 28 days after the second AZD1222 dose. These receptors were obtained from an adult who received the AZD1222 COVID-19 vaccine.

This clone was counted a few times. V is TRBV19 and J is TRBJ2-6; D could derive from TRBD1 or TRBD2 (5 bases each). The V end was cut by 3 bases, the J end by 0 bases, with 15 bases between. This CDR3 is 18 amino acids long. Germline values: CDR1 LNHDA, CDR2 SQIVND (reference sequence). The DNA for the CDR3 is TGTGCCAGTAGTATCGGGGCGGGCAGAGACTCTGGGGCCAACGTCCTGACTTTC. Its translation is CASSIGAGRDSGANVLTF.

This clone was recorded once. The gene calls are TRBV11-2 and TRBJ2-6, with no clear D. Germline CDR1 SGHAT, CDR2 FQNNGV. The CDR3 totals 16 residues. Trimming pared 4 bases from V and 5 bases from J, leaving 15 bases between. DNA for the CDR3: TGTGCCAGCAGCTCGTCAGCCGGTCTCAGGGCCAACGTCCTGACTTTC. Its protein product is CASSSSAGLRANVLTF.

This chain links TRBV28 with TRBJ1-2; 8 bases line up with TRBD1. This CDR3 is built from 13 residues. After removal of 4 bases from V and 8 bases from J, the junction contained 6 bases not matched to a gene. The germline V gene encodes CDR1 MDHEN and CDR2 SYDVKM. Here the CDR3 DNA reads TGTGCCAGCAGTTCGGACAGGGAAGGCGGCTACACCTTC. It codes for CASSSDREGGYTF.

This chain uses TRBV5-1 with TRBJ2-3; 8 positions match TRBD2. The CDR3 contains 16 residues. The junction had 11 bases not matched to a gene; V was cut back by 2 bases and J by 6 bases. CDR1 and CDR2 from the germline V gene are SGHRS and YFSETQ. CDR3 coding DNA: TGCGCCAGCAGCTTCGGGAGCGGGGGCGGGGGGGATACGCAGTATTTT. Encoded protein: CASSFGSGGGGDTQYF.

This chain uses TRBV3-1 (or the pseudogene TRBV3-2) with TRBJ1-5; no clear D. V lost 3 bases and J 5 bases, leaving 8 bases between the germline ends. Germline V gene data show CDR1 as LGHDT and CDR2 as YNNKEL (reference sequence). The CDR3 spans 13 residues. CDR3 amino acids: CASSHEHDQPQHF. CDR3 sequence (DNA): TGTGCCAGCAGCCACGAGCACGATCAGCCCCAGCATTTT.

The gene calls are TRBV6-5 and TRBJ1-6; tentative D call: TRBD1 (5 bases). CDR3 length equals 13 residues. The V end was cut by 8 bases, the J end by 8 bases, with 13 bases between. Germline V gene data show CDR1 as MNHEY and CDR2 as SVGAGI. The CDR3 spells CASAAGSYSPLHF. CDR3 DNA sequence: TGTGCCAGCGCAGCAGGGTCCTATTCACCCCTCCACTTT.

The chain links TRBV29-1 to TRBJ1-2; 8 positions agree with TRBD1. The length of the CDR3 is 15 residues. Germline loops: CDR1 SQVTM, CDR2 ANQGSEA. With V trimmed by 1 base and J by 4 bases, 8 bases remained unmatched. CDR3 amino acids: CSVEARQGAGYGYTF. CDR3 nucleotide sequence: TGCAGCGTTGAAGCACGCCAGGGGGCAGGCTATGGCTACACCTTC.

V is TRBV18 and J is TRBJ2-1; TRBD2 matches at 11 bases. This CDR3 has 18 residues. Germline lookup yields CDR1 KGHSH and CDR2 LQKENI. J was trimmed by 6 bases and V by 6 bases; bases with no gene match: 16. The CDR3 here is CASSLTISGGAGFNEQFF. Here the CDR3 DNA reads TGTGCCAGCTCCCTGACGATTAGCGGGGGGGCCGGTTTCAATGAGCAGTTCTTC.

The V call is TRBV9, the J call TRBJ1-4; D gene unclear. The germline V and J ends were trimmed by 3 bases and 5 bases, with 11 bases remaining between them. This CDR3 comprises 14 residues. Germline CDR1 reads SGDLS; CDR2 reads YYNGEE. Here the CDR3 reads CASSASGGNEKLFF. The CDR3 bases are TGTGCCAGCAGCGCGTCGGGAGGGAATGAAAAACTGTTTTTT.

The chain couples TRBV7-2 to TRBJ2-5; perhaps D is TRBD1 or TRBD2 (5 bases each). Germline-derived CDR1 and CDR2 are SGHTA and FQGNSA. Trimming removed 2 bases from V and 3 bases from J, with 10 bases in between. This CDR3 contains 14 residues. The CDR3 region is CASSLQGAKETQYF. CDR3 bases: TGTGCCAGCAGCTTACAGGGAGCTAAAGAGACCCAGTACTTC.

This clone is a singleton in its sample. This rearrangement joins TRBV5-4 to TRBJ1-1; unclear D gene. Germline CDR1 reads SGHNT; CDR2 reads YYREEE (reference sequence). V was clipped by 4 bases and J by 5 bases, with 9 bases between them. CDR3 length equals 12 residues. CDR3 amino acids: CASSLDGTEAFF. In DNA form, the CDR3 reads TGTGCCAGCAGCCTGGACGGGACTGAAGCTTTCTTT.

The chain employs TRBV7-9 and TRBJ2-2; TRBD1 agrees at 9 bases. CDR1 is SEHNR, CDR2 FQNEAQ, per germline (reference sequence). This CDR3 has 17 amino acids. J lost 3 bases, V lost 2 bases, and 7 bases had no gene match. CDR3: CASSLPLGQGDTGELFF. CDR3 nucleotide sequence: TGTGCCAGCAGCTTACCACTGGGACAGGGAGACACCGGGGAGCTGTTTTTT.

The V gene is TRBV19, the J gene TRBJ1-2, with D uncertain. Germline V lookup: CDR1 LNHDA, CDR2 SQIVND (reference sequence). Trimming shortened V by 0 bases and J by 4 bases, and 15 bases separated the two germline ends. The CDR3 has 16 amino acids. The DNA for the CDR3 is TGTGCCAGTAGTATAGATCGGGTCCGGAGCAGCTATGGCTACACCTTC. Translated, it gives CASSIDRVRSSYGYTF.

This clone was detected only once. The CDR3 DNA sequence: TGTGCCAGCTCAACACGAGACAATCAGCCCCAGCATTTT. It codes for CASSTRDNQPQHF. The V gene is TRBV18, the J gene TRBJ1-5; D unclear. The CDR3 sequence is 13 residues long. V was cut by 5 bases and J by 3 bases, with 8 bases left in between. CDR1 is KGHSH and CDR2 is LQKENI in the germline V gene. The variable domain in full, with the rest retrieved from reference TRBV18 and TRBJ1-5, is NAGVMQNPRHLVRRRGQEARLRCSPMKGHSHVYWYRQLPEEGLKFMVYLQKENIIDESGMPKERFSAEFPKEGPSILRIQQVVRGDSAAYFCASSTRDNQPQHFGDGTRLSIL.

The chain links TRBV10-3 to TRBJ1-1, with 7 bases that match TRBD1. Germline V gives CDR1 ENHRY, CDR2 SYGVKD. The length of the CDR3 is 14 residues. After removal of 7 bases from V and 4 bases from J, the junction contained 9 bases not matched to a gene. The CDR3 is CAITRQGVGTEAFF. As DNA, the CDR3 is TGTGCCATCACCAGACAGGGAGTCGGCACTGAAGCTTTCTTT.

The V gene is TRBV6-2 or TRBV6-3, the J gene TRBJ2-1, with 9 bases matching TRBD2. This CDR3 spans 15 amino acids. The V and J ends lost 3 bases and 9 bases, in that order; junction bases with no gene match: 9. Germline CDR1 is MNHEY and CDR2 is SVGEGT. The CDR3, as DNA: TGTGCCAGCAGTTATTTCGGCGGGGGGGCCGGTGAGCAGTTCTTC. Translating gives CASSYFGGGAGEQFF.

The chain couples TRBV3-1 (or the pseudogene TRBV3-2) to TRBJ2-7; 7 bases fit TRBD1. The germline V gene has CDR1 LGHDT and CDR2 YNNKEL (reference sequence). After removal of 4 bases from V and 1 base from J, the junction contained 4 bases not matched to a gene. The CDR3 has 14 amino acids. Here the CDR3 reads CASSRMTGSYEQYF. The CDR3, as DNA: TGTGCCAGCAGCCGAATGACAGGGTCCTACGAGCAGTACTTC.

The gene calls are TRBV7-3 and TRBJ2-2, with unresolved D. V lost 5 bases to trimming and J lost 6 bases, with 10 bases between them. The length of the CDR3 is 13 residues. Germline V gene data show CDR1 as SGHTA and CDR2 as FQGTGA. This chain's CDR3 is CASSLERPGELFF. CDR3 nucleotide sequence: TGTGCCAGCAGCCTGGAACGACCCGGGGAGCTGTTTTTT.

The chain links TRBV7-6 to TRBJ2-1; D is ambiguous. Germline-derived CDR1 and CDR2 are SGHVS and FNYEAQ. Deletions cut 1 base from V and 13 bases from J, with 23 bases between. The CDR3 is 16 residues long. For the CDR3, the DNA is TGTGCCAGCAGCTTAGTACTTCCCCGGGCCCACGGGCCACAGTTCTTC. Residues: CASSLVLPRAHGPQFF.

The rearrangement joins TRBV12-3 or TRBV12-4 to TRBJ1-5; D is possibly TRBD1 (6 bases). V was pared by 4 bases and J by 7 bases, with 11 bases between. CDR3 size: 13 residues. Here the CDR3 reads CASSSTGFQPQHF. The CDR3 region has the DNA TGTGCCAGCAGTTCAACAGGGTTCCAGCCCCAGCATTTT.

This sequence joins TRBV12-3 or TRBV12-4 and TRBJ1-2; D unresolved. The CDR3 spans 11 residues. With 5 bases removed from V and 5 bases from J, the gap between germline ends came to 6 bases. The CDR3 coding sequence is TGTGCCAGCAGTGCCACGTATGGCTACACCTTC. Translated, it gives CASSATYGYTF.

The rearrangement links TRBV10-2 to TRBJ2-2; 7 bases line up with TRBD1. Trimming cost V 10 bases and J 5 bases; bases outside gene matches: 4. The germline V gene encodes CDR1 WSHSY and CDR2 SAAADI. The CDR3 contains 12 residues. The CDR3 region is CATVTGTGELFF. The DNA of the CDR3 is TGCGCCACCGTGACAGGGACCGGGGAGCTGTTTTTT.

In DNA, the CDR3 is TGTGCCAGCAACCCTAATAGCGGTTTCAGGAATGAGCAGTTCTTC. Protein: CASNPNSGFRNEQFF. This chain uses TRBV6-5 with TRBJ2-1; possible D gene TRBD2, 6 bases. Germline CDR1 is MNHEY and CDR2 is SVGAGI. The CDR3 extends over 15 amino acids. V was trimmed by 7 bases and J by 7 bases, leaving 20 bases between them.

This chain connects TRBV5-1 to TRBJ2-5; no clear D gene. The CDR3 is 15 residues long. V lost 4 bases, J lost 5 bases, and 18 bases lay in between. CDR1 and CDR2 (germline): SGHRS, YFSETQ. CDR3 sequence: CASSLRAPSEETQYF. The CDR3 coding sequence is TGCGCCAGCAGCCTACGGGCTCCATCTGAGGAGACCCAGTACTTC.

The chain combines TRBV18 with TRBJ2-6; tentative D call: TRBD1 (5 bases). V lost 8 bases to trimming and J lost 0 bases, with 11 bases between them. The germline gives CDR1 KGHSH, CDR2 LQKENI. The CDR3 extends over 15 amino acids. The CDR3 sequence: CASTRTGSGANVLTF. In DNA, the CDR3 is TGTGCCAGCACCCGTACAGGCTCTGGGGCCAACGTCCTGACTTTC.

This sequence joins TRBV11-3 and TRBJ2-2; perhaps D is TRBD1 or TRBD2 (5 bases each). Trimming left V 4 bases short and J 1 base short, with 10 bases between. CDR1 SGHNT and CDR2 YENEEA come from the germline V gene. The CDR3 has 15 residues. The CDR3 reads CASSSGTGNTGELFF. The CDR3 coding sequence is TGTGCCAGCAGCTCCGGGACGGGGAACACCGGGGAGCTGTTTTTT.

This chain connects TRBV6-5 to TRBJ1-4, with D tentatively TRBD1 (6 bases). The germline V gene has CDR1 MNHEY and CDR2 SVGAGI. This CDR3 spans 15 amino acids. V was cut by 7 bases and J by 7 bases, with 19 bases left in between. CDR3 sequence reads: CASTRQRQGSEKLFF. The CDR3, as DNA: TGTGCCAGCACTCGGCAGAGGCAGGGGAGTGAAAAACTGTTTTTT.

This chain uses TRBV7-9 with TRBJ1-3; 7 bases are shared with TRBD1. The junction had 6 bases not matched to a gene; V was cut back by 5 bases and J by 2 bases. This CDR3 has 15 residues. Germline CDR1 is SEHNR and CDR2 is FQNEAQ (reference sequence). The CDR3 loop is CASSPRGTAGNTIYF. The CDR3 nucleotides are TGTGCCAGCAGCCCGCGCGGGACAGCTGGAAACACCATATATTTT. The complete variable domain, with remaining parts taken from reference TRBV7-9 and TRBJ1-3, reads DTGVSQNPRHKITKRGQNVTFRCDPISEHNRLYWYRQTLGQGPEFLTYFQNEAQLEKSRLLSDRFSAERPKGSFSTLEIQRTEQGDSAMYLCASSPRGTAGNTIYFGEGSWLTVV.

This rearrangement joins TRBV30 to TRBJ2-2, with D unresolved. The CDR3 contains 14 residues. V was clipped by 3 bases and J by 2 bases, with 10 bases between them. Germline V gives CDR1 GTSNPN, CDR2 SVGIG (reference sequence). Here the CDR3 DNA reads TGTGCCTGGAGCCCGGGCCAAAACACCGGGGAGCTGTTTTTT. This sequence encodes CAWSPGQNTGELFF.

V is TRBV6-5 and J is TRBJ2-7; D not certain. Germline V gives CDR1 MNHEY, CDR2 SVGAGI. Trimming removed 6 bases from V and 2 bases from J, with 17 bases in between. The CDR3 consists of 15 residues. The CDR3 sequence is CASSLGHTRTYEQYF. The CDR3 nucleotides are TGTGCCAGCAGCCTCGGGCACACCAGAACCTACGAGCAGTACTTC.

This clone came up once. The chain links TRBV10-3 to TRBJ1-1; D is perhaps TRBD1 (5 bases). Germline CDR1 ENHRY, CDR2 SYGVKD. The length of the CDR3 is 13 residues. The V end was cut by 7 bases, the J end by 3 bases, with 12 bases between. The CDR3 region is CAIMGGDDTEAFF. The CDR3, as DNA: TGTGCCATCATGGGCGGGGACGACACTGAAGCTTTCTTT.

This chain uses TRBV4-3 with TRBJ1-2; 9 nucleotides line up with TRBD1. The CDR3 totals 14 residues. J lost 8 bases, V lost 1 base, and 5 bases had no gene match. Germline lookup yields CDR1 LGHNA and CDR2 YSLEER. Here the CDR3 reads CASSQGTGAFGYTF. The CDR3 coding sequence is TGCGCCAGCAGCCAAGGGACAGGGGCTTTCGGCTACACCTTC.